Presented here are 18 T cell receptor beta chains from one specimen sequenced in a study of blood T cell repertoires in COVID-19. Measured with immunoSEQ multiplex PCR; TCRdb has only the in-frame clones, and not every one. The sample contains some 150,000 clones, roughly 86% of which appear only once. The sequencing sample was made of peripheral blood. The origin of the receptors is a middle-aged man who had recovered from COVID-19.

Comments on this clone: It may be a read error: a sequence one base away is much more abundant. The chain couples TRBV3-1 (or the pseudogene TRBV3-2) to TRBJ1-1, with 9 bases lining up with TRBD1. Unmatched junction bases numbered 5, after V lost 5 bases and J lost 1 base. Germline V gene sequence: CDR1 LGHDT, CDR2 YNNKEL (reference sequence). The CDR3 consists of 15 residues. CDR3 residues: CASSSSGQGNTEAFF. The CDR3 DNA sequence: TGTGCCAGCAGCAGCTCGGGACAGGGGAACACTGAAGCTTTCTTT.

CDR3 in amino acids: CATSGLRSGSNNEQFF. The CDR3 coding sequence is TGTGCCACCAGTGGGCTCCGTAGCGGGAGTAACAATGAGCAGTTCTTC. The chain recombines TRBV24-1 with TRBJ2-1; 9 bases fit TRBD2. The length of the CDR3 is 16 residues. Germline-derived CDR1 and CDR2 are KGHDR and SFDVKD. V lost 5 bases and J lost 5; bases outside the gene matches: 9.

V is TRBV19 and J is TRBJ2-3; 13 nucleotides align to TRBD2. CDR3 length: 16 residues. Trimming removed 5 bases from V and 5 bases from J; junction bases left unmatched: 7. CDR1 and CDR2 from the germline V gene are LNHDA and SQIVND (reference sequence). DNA of the CDR3: TGTGCCAGTAGTCTGGGGACTAGCGGGATACTAGATACGCAGTATTTT. Translating it yields CASSLGTSGILDTQYF.

This clone was counted between two and nine times. The chain is built from TRBV6-5 and TRBJ2-7, with TRBD1 as a possible D gene (8 bases). CDR1 and CDR2 from the germline V gene are MNHEY and SVGAGI. V shed 7 bases and J shed 6 bases, with 19 bases lying between them. There are 14 residues in the CDR3. Here the CDR3 DNA reads TGTGCCAGCACCCCGAGACAGGGGACTACCGAGCAGTACTTC. This sequence encodes CASTPRQGTTEQYF.

The rearrangement uses TRBV27 and TRBJ2-7; 9 bases are shared with TRBD2. V gave up 6 bases and J gave up 0 bases; unmatched junction bases: 9. CDR1 and CDR2 from the germline V gene are MNHEY and SMNVEV (reference sequence). The CDR3 has 16 amino acids. CDR3 sequence (DNA): TGTGCCAGCAGGCGAAGACTAGCGGCGAGCTCCTACGAGCAGTACTTC. Translated, it gives CASRRRLAASSYEQYF.

This chain uses TRBV6-6 with TRBJ1-3, with D unclear. Trimming removed 6 bases from V and 0 bases from J, with 12 bases in between. The CDR3 is made up of 15 amino acids. The germline gives CDR1 MNHNY, CDR2 SVGAGI (reference sequence). CDR3: CASREQLSSGNTIYF. CDR3 in DNA: TGTGCCAGCAGAGAACAGCTGAGCTCTGGAAACACCATATATTTT.

The chain couples TRBV7-2 to TRBJ1-1; weak D call: TRBD1 (5 bases). The germline gives CDR1 SGHTA, CDR2 FQGNSA. Trimming stripped 5 bases from V and 5 bases from J, with 15 bases between. The CDR3 runs 14 residues. The CDR3 sequence: CASSAYRSRTEAFF. The CDR3 region has the DNA TGTGCCAGCAGCGCTTACAGGTCAAGGACTGAAGCTTTCTTT.

The DNA for the CDR3 is TGTGCCAGCAGCCAATCGAACTACGGAAACACCATATATTTT. It is translated as CASSQSNYGNTIYF. The chain is built from TRBV16 and TRBJ1-3; the D is unclear. Trimming shortened V by 0 bases and J by 4 bases, and 7 bases separated the two germline ends. The CDR3 is 14 residues long. Germline loops: CDR1 KGHSY, CDR2 FQNENV.

The gene calls are TRBV7-8 and TRBJ2-2, with 8 bases fitting TRBD1. J lost 4 bases, V lost 2 bases, and 9 bases had no gene match. In germline, CDR1 is SGHVS, CDR2 FQNEAQ. This CDR3 is 17 amino acids long. As DNA, the CDR3 is TGTGCCAGCAGCTTACCCTTACAGGGGGAGATCACCGGGGAGCTGTTTTTT. Its translation is CASSLPLQGEITGELFF.

This chain joins TRBV4-1 and TRBJ2-5; maybe TRBD2 (5 bases). This CDR3 contains 14 residues. Between the trimmed V and J ends, which lost 4 bases and 4 bases, there was a span of 13 bases. Germline CDR1 and CDR2: MGHRA and YSYEKL. The CDR3 bases are TGCGCCAGCAGCCTACCGGCGAGGGCAGAGACCCAGTACTTC. Its translation: CASSLPARAETQYF.

V and J are TRBV6-5 and TRBJ2-7, with 13 bases that match TRBD2. V gave up 6 bases and J gave up 7 bases; unmatched junction bases: 9. The CDR3 contains 15 residues. The germline V gene encodes CDR1 MNHEY and CDR2 SVGAGI. The chain's CDR3 is CASRGTSGRAFEQYF. CDR3 in DNA: TGTGCCAGCAGGGGTACTAGCGGGAGGGCCTTTGAGCAGTACTTC.

CDR3 residues: CAISETGTRGNEQFF. The CDR3, as DNA: TGTGCCATCAGTGAGACAGGGACTAGGGGCAATGAGCAGTTCTTC. The chain carries TRBV10-3 and TRBJ2-1; 8 bases agree with TRBD2. CDR1 ENHRY and CDR2 SYGVKD come from the germline V gene. The V and J ends lost 2 bases and 6 bases, in that order; junction bases with no gene match: 6. The CDR3 contains 15 residues.

The genes are TRBV3-1 (or the pseudogene TRBV3-2) and TRBJ2-7, with 8 bases lining up with TRBD1. The CDR3 totals 16 residues. Germline CDR1 and CDR2: LGHDT and YNNKEL (reference sequence). With 4 bases clipped from V and 2 bases from J, the junction kept 10 bases outside the gene matches. The CDR3 loop reads CASSLRQGSRAYEQYF. CDR3 bases: TGTGCCAGCAGCCTTAGACAGGGGAGCAGAGCCTACGAGCAGTACTTC.

The rearrangement uses TRBV27 and TRBJ2-1; weak D call: TRBD2 (5 bases). The ends were cut back, 5 bases at V and 0 bases at J, with 11 bases in the middle. From germline, CDR1 is MNHEY and CDR2 SMNVEV (reference sequence). This CDR3 contains 15 residues. The CDR3 is CASSHRGSSYNEQFF. The CDR3, as DNA: TGTGCCAGCAGTCATCGGGGTAGCTCCTACAATGAGCAGTTCTTC.

The V gene is TRBV3-1 (or the pseudogene TRBV3-2), the J gene TRBJ2-1, with D possibly TRBD2 on 5 matching bases. The CDR3 totals 15 residues. V was cut by 1 base and J by 0 bases, with 7 bases left in between. Germline V gives CDR1 LGHDT, CDR2 YNNKEL (reference sequence). For the CDR3, the DNA is TGTGCCAGCAGCCAAGTTACTAGCTCCTACAATGAGCAGTTCTTC. This sequence encodes CASSQVTSSYNEQFF.

The rearrangement joins TRBV29-1 to TRBJ2-7; 7 bases match TRBD1. J was trimmed by 1 base and V by 3 bases; bases with no gene match: 9. The CDR3 contains 15 residues. Germline CDR1 and CDR2: SQVTM and ANQGSEA. The CDR3 sequence: CSVEGSAGGSYEQYF. CDR3 nucleotide sequence: TGCAGCGTTGAGGGTTCGGCAGGGGGATCCTACGAGCAGTACTTC.

The rearrangement uses TRBV29-1 and TRBJ2-1, with TRBD1 matching over 7 bases. This CDR3 spans 15 amino acids. The ends lost 7 bases at V and 7 bases at J; junction bases unmatched: 16. The germline CDR1 and CDR2 sequences are SQVTM and ANQGSEA. This chain's CDR3 is CSAVDPGGHGNEQFF. The CDR3 region has the DNA TGCAGCGCGGTTGATCCAGGGGGTCACGGGAATGAGCAGTTCTTC.

The chain is built from TRBV9 and TRBJ2-3, with 9 positions matching TRBD1. Germline values: CDR1 SGDLS, CDR2 YYNGEE. Trimming took 4 bases from V and 0 from J; bases not matched to a gene: 6. The CDR3 contains 16 residues. CDR3: CASSTQGAGSTDTQYF. CDR3 coding DNA: TGTGCCAGCAGCACACAGGGGGCCGGAAGCACAGATACGCAGTATTTT.